The 23 T cell receptor beta chains below all came from one sample that was sequenced in a study of blood T cell repertoires in COVID-19. Sequencing used immunoSEQ multiplex PCR; TCRdb keeps in-frame clones, though not all of them. The sample lists approximately 220,000 clones; around nine tenths were seen once. Sequencing input: peripheral blood. The receptors originated from a man in his 60s who had recovered from COVID-19.

The chain recombines TRBV12-2 with TRBJ2-1; TRBD1 is the table's D call, not checked against the DNA. TRBV12-2 is marked as a pseudogene. The CDR3 is 15 amino acids. The CDR3 is CASRDPGQIYNEQFF. For the CDR3, the DNA is TGTGCAAGTCGAGATCCGGGACAGATCTACAATGAGCAGTTCTTC.

This clone was detected once. The chain couples TRBV18 to TRBJ2-7; 7 bases map to TRBD2. Germline-derived CDR1 and CDR2 are KGHSH and LQKENI. The CDR3 length is 13 residues. The V segment lost 6 bases and the J segment 5 bases; nucleotides outside the gene matches: 7. CDR3: CASSGGSGNEQYF. The CDR3 DNA reads as TGTGCCAGCTCTGGCGGGAGTGGGAACGAGCAGTACTTC.

This chain uses TRBV18 with TRBJ1-4; 7 bases match TRBD1. The J segment lost 3 bases and the V segment lost 5 bases, leaving 6 bases of the junction unmatched. CDR1 KGHSH and CDR2 LQKENI come from the germline V gene. This CDR3 has 15 amino acids. The CDR3: CASSARQGSNEKLFF. Written as DNA, the CDR3 is TGTGCCAGCTCAGCGCGACAGGGTTCTAATGAAAAACTGTTTTTT.

This sequence joins TRBV7-6 and TRBJ2-3, with 8 bases that match TRBD2. The germline V gene encodes CDR1 SGHVS and CDR2 FNYEAQ. The ends lost 5 bases at V and 6 bases at J; junction bases unmatched: 13. CDR3 length equals 16 residues. In nucleotides, the CDR3 is TGTGCCAGCAGCCTTTGGACTAGCAGGGTCCAGGATACGCAGTATTTT. Translation gives CASSLWTSRVQDTQYF.

The CDR3 sequence: CASSPGQGDGYTF. DNA of the CDR3: TGTGCCAGCTCACCAGGGCAGGGGGATGGCTACACCTTC. The chain couples TRBV18 to TRBJ1-2; the match to TRBD1 covers 7 bases. V lost 2 bases and J lost 6; bases outside the gene matches: 3. Germline V gives CDR1 KGHSH, CDR2 LQKENI. The CDR3 contains 13 residues.

CDR3 in amino acids: CASSMHQQSSYNSPLHF. CDR3 sequence (DNA): TGTGCCAGCAGCATGCACCAACAGAGCTCCTATAATTCACCCCTCCACTTT. The chain joins TRBV7-2 to TRBJ1-6, with unresolved D. Germline-derived CDR1 and CDR2 are SGHTA and FQGNSA. CDR3 length equals 17 residues. With 5 bases removed from V and 0 bases from J, the gap between germline ends came to 14 bases. The variable domain in full, with the rest retrieved from reference TRBV7-2 and TRBJ1-6, is GAGVSQSPSNKVTEKGKDVELRCDPISGHTALYWYRQSLGQGLEFLIYFQGNSAPDKSGLPSDRFSAERTGGSVSTLTIQRTQQEDSAVYLCASSMHQQSSYNSPLHFGNGTRLTVT.

The chain combines TRBV7-9 with TRBJ2-7; TRBD1 is a possible D gene (5 bases). This CDR3 region has 15 residues. V was clipped by 5 bases and J by 1 base, with 15 bases between them. The germline V gene has CDR1 SEHNR and CDR2 FQNEAQ (reference sequence). CDR3 in DNA: TGTGCCAGCAGCCTAGGAGCAGGGATATCCTACGAGCAGTACTTC. It encodes CASSLGAGISYEQYF.

The rearrangement links TRBV6-5 to TRBJ2-7, with 11 bases fitting TRBD1. The V gene's germline CDR1 is MNHEY and CDR2 SVGAGI. This CDR3 region has 13 residues. V shed 6 bases, J shed 12 bases, and the junction held 10 bases outside the gene matches. This CDR3 reads CASSQGQGGHRYF. CDR3 in DNA: TGTGCCAGCAGCCAGGGACAGGGGGGTCACCGGTACTTC.

The chain combines TRBV3-1 (or the pseudogene TRBV3-2) with TRBJ2-7; D unresolved. V lost 3 bases, J lost 2 bases, and 8 bases lay in between. The CDR3 is 13 amino acids. Germline CDR1 LGHDT, CDR2 YNNKEL (reference sequence). CDR3 coding DNA: TGTGCCAGCAGCCATTCAGTTACCTACGAGCAGTACTTC. Its translation: CASSHSVTYEQYF.

This clone was found once. This chain connects TRBV18 to TRBJ2-1; D is perhaps TRBD2 (7 bases). The germline V and J ends were trimmed by 0 bases and 6 bases, with 15 bases remaining between them. This CDR3 is built from 16 residues. Looked up from germline, CDR1 is KGHSH and CDR2 is LQKENI. CDR3: CASSPPNGGRSNEQFF. The CDR3 nucleotides are TGTGCCAGCTCACCACCGAACGGGGGGCGATCCAATGAGCAGTTCTTC.

V gene TRBV7-9 combines with J gene TRBJ1-2; the D is unclear. Trimming took off 7 bases at V and 8 bases at J, with 17 bases between the two ends. There are 13 residues in the CDR3. From germline, CDR1 is SEHNR and CDR2 FQNEAQ (reference sequence). This CDR3 reads CASNLGPSGGYTF. Written as DNA, the CDR3 is TGTGCCAGCAACCTAGGGCCTTCGGGGGGCTACACCTTC.

This clone was recorded a few times. The V gene is TRBV18, the J gene TRBJ1-3; TRBD1 is a possible D gene (5 bases). With 5 bases removed from V and 2 bases from J, the gap between germline ends came to 7 bases. The germline V gene has CDR1 KGHSH and CDR2 LQKENI. The CDR3 loop spans 13 amino acids. In DNA form, the CDR3 reads TGTGCCAGCTCAAGGGGTGCTGGAAACACCATATATTTT. It translates to CASSRGAGNTIYF.

Only a few counts were recorded for this clone. J is TRBJ2-7 and V is TRBV11-2; 7 nucleotides agree with TRBD1. Germline CDR1 SGHAT, CDR2 FQNNGV. The V segment lost 5 bases and the J segment 1 base; nucleotides outside the gene matches: 5. This CDR3 is built from 14 residues. CDR3 sequence reads: CASSRDSPSYEQYF. The CDR3 nucleotides are TGTGCCAGCAGCCGGGACAGCCCGTCCTACGAGCAGTACTTC.

V usage is TRBV27 and J usage is TRBJ1-1; D is undetermined. The ends were cut back, 2 bases at V and 4 bases at J, with 14 bases in the middle. The CDR3 covers 15 residues. Germline values: CDR1 MNHEY, CDR2 SMNVEV (reference sequence). The CDR3 bases are TGTGCCAGCAGTTTAGCCCCTATTTCGAGCACTGAAGCTTTCTTT. Residues: CASSLAPISSTEAFF.

The V gene is TRBV18, the J gene TRBJ2-7; the D gene is possibly TRBD2 (6 bases). The V gene's germline CDR1 is KGHSH and CDR2 LQKENI. The CDR3 has 18 amino acids. The V gene lost 1 base and the J gene lost 3 bases, with 22 bases spanning the gap. The CDR3 DNA reads as TGTGCCAGCTCACCACAAGTCCTTTCGGGGACTGGGCACTACGAGCAGTACTTC. It encodes CASSPQVLSGTGHYEQYF. The full variable domain, in which reference TRBV18 and TRBJ2-7 provide the parts outside the CDR3, is NAGVMQNPRHLVRRRGQEARLRCSPMKGHSHVYWYRQLPEEGLKFMVYLQKENIIDESGMPKERFSAEFPKEGPSILRIQQVVRGDSAAYFCASSPQVLSGTGHYEQYFGPGTRLTVT.

The genes are TRBV7-2 and TRBJ2-2; possible D gene TRBD2, 6 bases. Trimming took 2 bases from V and 4 from J, leaving 11 bases between them. The CDR3 has 15 amino acids. The germline V gene has CDR1 SGHTA and CDR2 FQGNSA. CDR3 nucleotides: TGTGCCAGCAGCTTAAGGCGGGGCGGCACCGGGGAGCTGTTTTTT. Translating gives CASSLRRGGTGELFF.

This clone is a singleton in its sample. The J gene is TRBJ2-3, the V gene TRBV7-9; tentative D call: TRBD2 (6 bases). Germline V lookup: CDR1 SEHNR, CDR2 FQNEAQ (reference sequence). The CDR3 has 15 residues. Trimming left V 7 bases short and J 4 bases short, with 18 bases between. This chain's CDR3 is CASTGRDPGADTQYF. In DNA form, the CDR3 reads TGTGCCAGCACAGGGCGGGACCCCGGCGCAGATACGCAGTATTTT.

This clone was counted once. The chain has TRBV3-1 (or the pseudogene TRBV3-2) and TRBJ1-5; D is unresolved. The CDR3 sequence is 18 residues long. Trimming took off 2 bases at V and 0 bases at J, with 17 bases between the two ends. Germline loops: CDR1 LGHDT, CDR2 YNNKEL (reference sequence). This CDR3 is CASSQNGAGGYSNQPQHF. CDR3 DNA: TGTGCCAGCAGCCAAAATGGCGCGGGAGGGTATAGCAATCAGCCCCAGCATTTT.

This chain connects TRBV27 to TRBJ2-1; D is undetermined. CDR1 is MNHEY, CDR2 SMNVEV, per germline (reference sequence). V was pared by 4 bases and J by 8 bases, with 12 bases between. There are 13 residues in the CDR3. Here the CDR3 reads CASSSSLSHEQFF. The CDR3 bases are TGTGCCAGCAGTTCTTCCCTCTCCCATGAGCAGTTCTTC.

The V and J genes are TRBV9 and TRBJ1-2; D remains unclear. V gave up 0 bases and J gave up 7 bases, with 13 bases separating them. Germline CDR1 SGDLS, CDR2 YYNGEE. This CDR3 region has 14 residues. CDR3 sequence: CASSVESGIGGYTF. CDR3 in DNA: TGTGCCAGCAGCGTAGAATCGGGGATAGGTGGCTACACCTTC.

This clone has only a few counts. V gene TRBV21-1 combines with J gene TRBJ1-5; the table's TRBD1 call for D was not verified on the DNA. TRBV21-1 is listed as a pseudogene. This CDR3 has 14 residues. The CDR3 loop is CASSTWAGNQPQHF. The CDR3 bases are TGTGCCAGCAGCACCTGGGCTGGCAATCAGCCCCAGCATTTT.

The genes are TRBV5-1 and TRBJ2-3; 8 positions match TRBD2. V dropped 2 bases and J dropped 1; count of bases not matched to a gene: 9. The CDR3 is made up of 17 amino acids. Germline V CDR1 and CDR2: SGHRS, YFSETQ. This chain's CDR3 is CASSLYSGKVGTDTQYF. DNA for the CDR3: TGCGCCAGCAGCTTATATAGCGGGAAGGTCGGCACAGATACGCAGTATTTT.

The J gene is TRBJ2-7, the V gene TRBV28, with 10 bases fitting TRBD2. Germline V gives CDR1 MDHEN, CDR2 SYDVKM. This CDR3 is built from 15 residues. Trimming at V came to 5 bases and at J to 4 bases, leaving 8 bases not matched to a gene. CDR3 bases: TGTGCCAGCAGTACTAGCGGGAAGGGGCCTTACGAGCAGTACTTC. Protein product: CASSTSGKGPYEQYF.